A selection of T cell receptor beta chains follows, all from one sample in a study of cytomegalovirus exposure and HLA in healthy donors. TCRdb keeps only in-frame clones here, not all; method: immunoSEQ multiplex PCR. The table has roughly 230,000 clones, around 80% seen once. Sequencing was carried out using PBMCs. The receptors were sampled from a boy aged 5 to 17 in good health and CMV-seronegative. The conserved cysteine and the conserved F or W are not part of the CDR3 here.

V,J,length,CDR3
TRBV5-6,TRBJ2-3,13,ASSVIGGYTDTQY
TRBV19,TRBJ2-2,11,ASSIYSVGELF
TRBV7-7,TRBJ2-7,14,ASSSHRQGSAYEQY
TRBV6-1,TRBJ2-3,13,ASSQGGFGTDTQY
TRBV7-9,TRBJ1-1,12,ASSLARRSTEAF
TRBV10-1,TRBJ2-1,10,ASGTGHFEQF
TRBV7-5,TRBJ1-2,10,ARSGTGGGYT
TRBV15,TRBJ2-7,14,ATSRDRSSGMNEQY
TRBV7-9,TRBJ1-2,10,ASSKTTNGYT
TRBV6-1,TRBJ2-1,14,ASSDAGAGGYNEQF
TRBV11-3,TRBJ1-1,14,ASSLDFPHLGTEAF
TRBV5-4,TRBJ1-3,14,ASSLGRGRTGNTIY
TRBV2,TRBJ1-5,14,ASSEGSGWDNQPQH
TRBV30,TRBJ2-7,14,AWSPRLAGISYEQY
TRBV19,TRBJ1-2,12,ASSSRTGSYGYT
TRBV6-1,TRBJ1-3,12,ASSGTGRGNTIY
TRBV13,TRBJ2-5,14,ASSLVADRGLETQY
TRBV10-3,TRBJ1-3,10,AIGGSGNTIY
TRBV30,TRBJ2-3,16,AWSVGGVGTGGLDTQY
TRBV7-2,TRBJ2-5,11,ASSPGSLGTQY
TRBV5-6,TRBJ2-5,12,ASSSYSGRETQY
TRBV27,TRBJ2-1,12,ASSQERFYNEQF
TRBV6-1,TRBJ1-1,16,ASSGTGGNRGWNTEAF
TRBV19,TRBJ2-1,11,ATAGVSYNEQF
TRBV4-1,TRBJ1-2,13,ASSQGTGHRDGYT
TRBV12-1,TRBJ1-2,11,ASSLKGVCGYT
TRBV7-2,TRBJ2-2,10,ASSFRGRELF
TRBV6-1,TRBJ1-5,10,ASINTQGPQH
TRBV7-2,TRBJ2-2,12,ASSQDRGTGELF
TRBV6-6,TRBJ2-1,13,ASSRDLSGSGEQF
TRBV15,TRBJ2-1,11,ATSGVSVGEQF
TRBV5-4,TRBJ2-7,14,ASSSLEGSILGEQY
TRBV30,-,11,AWSDITDYEQY
TRBV29-1,TRBJ1-1,11,SVTTGGDTEAF
TRBV7-9,TRBJ1-6,15,ASRTWWGGDVNSPLH
TRBV5-1,TRBJ1-3,11,ASSAGTGNTIY
TRBV5-1,TRBJ1-4,15,ASSLTPPRTGNEKLF
TRBV5-6,TRBJ1-1,12,ASSVRGMNTEAF
TRBV4-1,TRBJ2-7,14,ASSQEGPGVGYEQY
TRBV19,TRBJ1-1,9,ASTGDTEAF
TRBV10-3,TRBJ1-3,15,AISESRVVGSGNTIY
TRBV10-1,TRBJ2-1,13,ASSVGGGGYNEQF
TRBV10-1,TRBJ1-3,12,ASTSDRAGNTIY
TRBV5-1,TRBJ2-5,12,ASSLTTIQETQY
TRBV10-1,TRBJ2-7,12,ASSESAGLGEQY
TRBV30,TRBJ1-5,11,AWSHRGRQPQH
TRBV27,TRBJ1-6,13,ASRSGQLYNSPLH
TRBV5-1,TRBJ2-1,14,ASSLDVASSYNEQF
TRBV4-2,TRBJ2-3,14,ASSLPGLAGSDTQY
TRBV5-1,TRBJ2-5,13,ASSSGLAGEETQY
TRBV7-8,TRBJ1-4,12,ASSLLGQGEKLF
TRBV27,TRBJ1-6,12,ASSVGQGNSPLH
TRBV27,TRBJ2-1,16,ASSFGASGEHSYNEQF
TRBV19,TRBJ1-4,11,ASSPGQIVKLF
TRBV10-3,TRBJ2-7,12,AISVAGGAYEQY
TRBV7-8,TRBJ1-5,15,ASSPYLGDRGHQPQH
TRBV9,TRBJ1-2,12,ASSLQGAGYGYT
TRBV4-2,TRBJ1-1,11,ASSPSGRTEAF
TRBV5-6,TRBJ1-2,15,ASSFFHLFSHSRSGS
TRBV6-5,TRBJ2-3,13,ASRSGTGFTDTQY